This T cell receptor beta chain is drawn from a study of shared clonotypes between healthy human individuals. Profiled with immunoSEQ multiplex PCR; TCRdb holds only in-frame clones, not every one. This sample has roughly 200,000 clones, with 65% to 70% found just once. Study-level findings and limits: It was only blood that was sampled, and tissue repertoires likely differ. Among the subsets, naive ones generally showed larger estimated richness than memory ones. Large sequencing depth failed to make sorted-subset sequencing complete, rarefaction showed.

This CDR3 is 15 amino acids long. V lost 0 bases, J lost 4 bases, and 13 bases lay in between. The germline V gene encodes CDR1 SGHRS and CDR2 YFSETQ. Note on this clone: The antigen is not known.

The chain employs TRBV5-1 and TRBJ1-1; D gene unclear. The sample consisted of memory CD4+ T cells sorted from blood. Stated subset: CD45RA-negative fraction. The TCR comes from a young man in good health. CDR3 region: CASSLVGFEGTEAFF. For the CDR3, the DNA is TGCGCCAGCAGCTTGGTTGGATTTGAGGGCACTGAAGCTTTCTTT.